The 25 T cell receptor beta chains presented below share a single source sample, sequenced in a study of CD8 T cells in ankylosing spondylitis. For these receptors, no antigen is known. Study-level findings and limits: Blood from ankylosing spondylitis patients appeared to carry a characteristic roughly 8-variant TCR beta motif.

In TCRdb, the 5' RACE reads were re-called with MiXCR into one record per CDR3 protein. Counted here are roughly 470,000 distinct CDR3 sequences, 25% to 30% occurring once; the ten biggest clones make up about 0.9%. Sequenced sample: blood, either unsorted or a sorted T cell fraction (not recorded which). The source of these receptors is a male donor with ankylosing spondylitis.

The chain is built from TRBV5-1 and TRBJ2-1; TRBD2 aligns across 15 bases. Per germline, CDR1 SGHRS and CDR2 YFSETQ. The V segment lost 4 bases and the J segment 8 bases; nucleotides outside the gene matches: 13. The CDR3 covers 18 residues. Here the CDR3 DNA reads TGCGCCAGCAGCCCGGGGACTAGCGGGAGGTACGGGACCGATGAGCAGTTCTTC. Translation: CASSPGTSGRYGTDEQFF.

The genes are TRBV12-3 or TRBV12-4 and TRBJ2-7; TRBD2 matches at 13 bases. The CDR3 is 17 residues long. With V trimmed by 2 bases and J by 5 bases, 9 bases remained unmatched. CDR3 region: CASSLRTSGSSGDEQYF. In DNA form, the CDR3 reads TGTGCCAGCAGTTTAAGGACTAGCGGGAGTTCAGGCGACGAGCAGTACTTC.

This clonotype has just a few counts. The chain couples TRBV20-1 to TRBJ1-6; D not resolved. CDR1 DFQATT and CDR2 SNEGSKA come from the germline V gene (reference sequence). V dropped 0 bases and J dropped 10 bases, with 7 bases sitting between them. The CDR3 loop spans 12 amino acids. The CDR3 reads CSARDGGSPLHF. The CDR3 DNA is TGCAGTGCTAGAGATGGCGGATCACCCCTCCACTTT.

The table lists this clonotype with a few counts. V usage is TRBV20-1 and J usage is TRBJ2-3; D is perhaps TRBD2 (6 bases). V was cut by 1 base and J by 4 bases, with 27 bases left in between. Germline V gene sequence: CDR1 DFQATT, CDR2 SNEGSKA (reference sequence). CDR3 length: 19 amino acids. The CDR3 DNA follows: TGCAGTGCTAGAGTGAGGGGCGCTAGCGAGCGGAGAGGCGCAGATACGCAGTATTTT. Its protein is CSARVRGASERRGADTQYF.

The chain employs TRBV12-3 or TRBV12-4 and TRBJ2-1; D possibly corresponds to TRBD1 (7 bases). The germline V and J ends were trimmed by 6 bases and 8 bases, with 17 bases remaining between them. The CDR3 consists of 14 residues. The CDR3 DNA reads as TGTGCCAGCAGGGTACAGGGGCGGGGAGATGAGCAGTTCTTC. It codes for CASRVQGRGDEQFF.

There are a few counts of this clonotype. The rearrangement links TRBV21-1 to TRBJ2-5; the D call TRBD1 from the table was never checked on the DNA. TRBV21-1 is a known pseudogene. This CDR3 is 18 amino acids long. The chain's CDR3 is CASSQDVPGQGPQETQYF. CDR3 nucleotide sequence: TGTGCCAGCAGCCAAGACGTCCCGGGACAGGGTCCCCAAGAGACCCAGTACTTC.

The rearrangement joins TRBV5-1 to TRBJ1-3; D call uncertain. Trimming stripped 5 bases from V and 0 bases from J, with 12 bases between. The CDR3 runs 15 residues. Germline CDR1 SGHRS, CDR2 YFSETQ. CDR3 DNA: TGCGCCAGCAGGCAGGAACCGACCTCTGGAAACACCATATATTTT. Protein sequence: CASRQEPTSGNTIYF.

This chain uses TRBV21-1 with TRBJ2-4; the table names TRBD2, a call not compared with the DNA. TRBV21-1 is a pseudogene segment. The CDR3 runs to 20 residues. The CDR3 is CASSNGLAGGPTLAKNIQYF. DNA for the CDR3: TGTGCCAGCAGCAATGGACTAGCGGGAGGGCCCACCTTAGCCAAAAACATTCAGTACTTC.

V and J are TRBV19 and TRBJ1-4; D might be TRBD1 (5 bases). Germline loops: CDR1 LNHDA, CDR2 SQIVND (reference sequence). The CDR3 has 15 residues. Trimming took 10 bases from V and 0 from J, leaving 15 bases between them. CDR3 protein: CATKDTIATNEKLFF. The DNA of the CDR3 is TGTGCCACCAAGGACACGATTGCAACTAATGAAAAACTGTTTTTT.

Here the CDR3 reads CAIRGSYNEQFF. For the CDR3, the DNA is TGTGCCATCAGGGGCTCCTACAATGAGCAGTTCTTC. The rearrangement uses TRBV10-3 and TRBJ2-1; D call uncertain. Trimming removed 6 bases from V and 0 bases from J, with 3 bases in between. Germline values: CDR1 ENHRY, CDR2 SYGVKD. CDR3 size: 12 residues.

This chain uses TRBV20-1 with TRBJ2-1; D is undetermined. Trimming stripped 5 bases from V and 6 bases from J, with 5 bases between. The germline gives CDR1 DFQATT, CDR2 SNEGSKA (reference sequence). The CDR3 is 10 residues long. The CDR3 spells CSAFINEQFF. The CDR3, as DNA: TGCAGTGCTTTCATCAATGAGCAGTTCTTC.

This clonotype was observed a handful of times. The gene calls are TRBV24-1 and TRBJ1-1; TRBD1 might be the D (5 bases). V was pared by 1 base and J by 7 bases, with 18 bases between. Germline V lookup: CDR1 KGHDR, CDR2 SFDVKD. The CDR3 has 16 residues. The CDR3 reads CATSDFSLGPEVEAFF. The CDR3 DNA reads TGTGCCACCAGTGATTTTTCTTTGGGGCCCGAGGTTGAAGCTTTCTTT.

This sequence joins TRBV2 and TRBJ2-1, with D possibly called TRBD1 or TRBD2 (5 bases each). V gave up 1 base and J gave up 7 bases, with 5 bases separating them. Germline assignment: CDR1 SNHLY and CDR2 FYNNEI. The CDR3 has 12 residues. CDR3 in DNA: TGTGCCAGCAGTGAAGGGGGGAATGAGCAGTTCTTC. Its translation: CASSEGGNEQFF.

The J gene is TRBJ1-2, the V gene TRBV10-3, with 9 bases fitting TRBD1. Trimming cost V 0 bases and J 2 bases; bases outside gene matches: 7. This CDR3 spans 17 amino acids. CDR1 is ENHRY, CDR2 SYGVKD, per germline. The CDR3 region has the DNA TGTGCCATCAGTGAGTCGATTGGTGGACAGGGGAACTATGGCTACACCTTC. It yields the protein CAISESIGGQGNYGYTF.

This clonotype occurred a few times. The rearrangement links TRBV3-1 to TRBJ2-7; possibly TRBD1 or TRBD2 for D (6 bases each). Trimming left V 1 base short and J 2 bases short, with 15 bases between. The CDR3 extends over 16 amino acids. The germline V gene encodes CDR1 LGHDT and CDR2 YNNKEL (reference sequence). The CDR3 region has the DNA TGTGCCAGCAGCCAAGGGTGGAGGGGGTATCCCTACGAGCAGTACTTC. This translates into CASSQGWRGYPYEQYF.

The V and J genes are TRBV30 and TRBJ2-5; D gene uncertain. The germline V and J ends were trimmed by 0 bases and 2 bases, with 7 bases remaining between them. This CDR3 has 13 residues. Germline CDR1 and CDR2: GTSNPN and SVGIG (reference sequence). The CDR3 is CAWSVGEQETQYF. In nucleotides, the CDR3 is TGTGCCTGGAGTGTGGGCGAGCAAGAGACCCAGTACTTC.

CDR3 sequence reads: CESRKGATSPLHF. CDR3 sequence (DNA): TGTGAAAGCAGGAAAGGGGCGACTTCTCCCCTCCACTTT. The chain employs TRBV7-9 and TRBJ1-6; tentatively, D is TRBD1 (5 bases). CDR3 length equals 13 residues. The germline gives CDR1 SEHNR, CDR2 FQNEAQ (reference sequence).

This clonotype showed up many times. The rearrangement links TRBV20-1 to TRBJ1-5, with 7 nucleotides matching TRBD1. The CDR3 length is 15 residues. V trimming: 0 bases; J trimming: 2 bases; junction bases outside the gene matches: 4. The germline CDR1 and CDR2 sequences are DFQATT and SNEGSKA (reference sequence). CDR3 protein: CSARDRDRGNQPQHF. The CDR3 DNA reads as TGCAGTGCTAGAGATCGTGACAGGGGCAATCAGCCCCAGCATTTT.

The rearrangement uses TRBV5-1 and TRBJ2-5; 10 nucleotides match TRBD2. CDR1 SGHRS and CDR2 YFSETQ come from the germline V gene. Trimming cost V 4 bases and J 2 bases; bases outside gene matches: 5. This CDR3 is 15 amino acids long. The CDR3 protein is CASSTTSGFQETQYF. CDR3 in DNA: TGCGCCAGCAGCACGACTAGCGGGTTTCAAGAGACCCAGTACTTC.

The rearrangement uses TRBV30 and TRBJ1-1, with D maybe TRBD1 (5 bases). This CDR3 spans 11 amino acids. The germline CDR1 and CDR2 sequences are GTSNPN and SVGIG (reference sequence). V was trimmed by 2 bases and J by 8 bases, leaving 9 bases between them. The CDR3 bases are TGTGCCTGGAGTCCACAGGTAGAAGCTTTCTTT. Residues: CAWSPQVEAFF.

The genes are TRBV5-1 and TRBJ2-1; the D gene is possibly TRBD2 (6 bases). The ends were cut back, 2 bases at V and 8 bases at J, with 8 bases in the middle. Germline-derived CDR1 and CDR2 are SGHRS and YFSETQ. CDR3 size: 12 residues. The CDR3 region is CASSLRLDEQFF. The CDR3 region has the DNA TGCGCCAGCAGCTTAAGACTAGATGAGCAGTTCTTC.

This clonotype has just a few counts. The gene calls are TRBV20-1 and TRBJ1-3; no clear D. Per the germline V gene, CDR1 is DFQATT and CDR2 is SNEGSKA (reference sequence). The CDR3 is 12 amino acids. The V gene lost 6 bases and the J gene lost 2 bases, with 8 bases spanning the gap. CDR3 nucleotides: TGCAGTGCAACCACTCCTGGAAACACCATATATTTT. It encodes CSATTPGNTIYF.

In its sample, this clonotype was seen a few times. The V call is TRBV29-1, the J call TRBJ2-2; 8 nucleotides line up with TRBD1. The length of the CDR3 is 14 residues. The germline CDR1 and CDR2 sequences are SQVTM and ANQGSEA. J gave up 5 bases and V 4 bases, and 6 bases lay outside the gene matches. CDR3 amino acids: CSVAPDRDTGELFF. The CDR3 region has the DNA TGCAGCGTTGCCCCGGACAGGGATACCGGGGAGCTGTTTTTT.

In this sample, this clonotype turned up a few times. V gene TRBV12-3 or TRBV12-4 combines with J gene TRBJ2-3, with TRBD1 matching over 9 bases. This CDR3 region has 15 residues. V was clipped by 3 bases and J by 5 bases; unmatched bases: 6. The CDR3 DNA follows: TGTGCCAGCAGTTTGGACGGGACAGGGATAGATACGCAGTATTTT. This codes for CASSLDGTGIDTQYF.

The V and J genes are TRBV11-2 and TRBJ1-5; D gene uncertain. V lost 1 base to trimming and J lost 4 bases, with 14 bases between them. Germline-derived CDR1 and CDR2 are SGHAT and FQNNGV. The CDR3 extends over 16 amino acids. The CDR3 DNA follows: TGTGCCAGCAGCTTAGGAGGCCTTAATGATAATCAGCCCCAGCATTTT. Its protein product is CASSLGGLNDNQPQHF.